Listed below are T cell receptor beta chains from one sample, sequenced in a study of blood T cell repertoires in COVID-19. Method: immunoSEQ multiplex PCR; TCRdb's copy keeps in-frame clones and lacks some. The table has fewer than 350,000 clones, 86% seen once. The sequenced material came from peripheral blood. These TCRs come from a woman aged 30 to 39 who had recovered from COVID-19. Both conserved end residues are part of each CDR3. The D gene is left open where the match is weak. Size tells how often a clone was seen (once, few, many) or the class of an expanded clone, and some rows leave it out.

J: TRBJ1-5
size: NA
D: NA
length: 11
V: TRBV6-1
CDR3: CASSESEPQHF
DNA: TGTGCCAGCAGTGAAAGCGAGCCCCAGCATTTT

J: TRBJ1-4
size: NA
D: NA
length: 13
V: TRBV12-3/TRBV12-4
CDR3: CASEEGVGEKLFF
DNA: TGTGCCAGCGAAGAGGGGGTCGGGGAAAAACTGTTTTTT

J: TRBJ1-3
size: NA
D: NA
length: 16
V: TRBV5-1
CDR3: CATLPCKSNSGNTIYF
DNA: TGCGCCACCCTACCCTGTAAGAGCAACTCTGGAAACACCATATATTTT

J: TRBJ1-3
size: NA
D: TRBD1
length: 13
V: TRBV7-2
CDR3: CGSGQGAGNTIYF
DNA: TGTGGGTCGGGACAGGGGGCTGGAAACACCATATATTTT

J: TRBJ2-3
size: NA
D: TRBD2
length: 14
V: TRBV28
CDR3: CASAGAGYLDTQYF
DNA: TGTGCCAGCGCGGGAGCAGGGTACTTAGATACGCAGTATTTT

J: TRBJ2-2
size: NA
D: NA
length: 12
V: TRBV24-1
CDR3: CATRTNTGELFF
DNA: TGTGCCACCAGAACTAACACCGGGGAGCTGTTTTTT

J: TRBJ2-2
size: NA
D: NA
length: 16
V: TRBV7-2
CDR3: CASSFGAGLAAGELFF
DNA: TGTGCCAGCAGCTTCGGGGCGGGGCTGGCTGCCGGGGAGCTGTTTTTT

J: TRBJ2-5
size: NA
D: TRBD2
length: 17
V: TRBV5-1
CDR3: CASSLGLAGGPSETQYF
DNA: TGCGCCAGCAGCTTGGGCCTAGCGGGAGGGCCCTCGGAGACCCAGTACTTC

J: TRBJ1-5
size: NA
D: NA
length: 13
V: TRBV7-9
CDR3: CASSFPGNQPQHF
DNA: TGTGCCAGCAGCTTCCCGGGAAATCAGCCCCAGCATTTT

J: TRBJ1-2
size: NA
D: TRBD1
length: 14
V: TRBV7-9
CDR3: CASSLSTGDGGYTF
DNA: TGTGCCAGCAGCTTATCGACAGGGGATGGTGGCTACACCTTC

J: TRBJ1-4
size: NA
D: TRBD1
length: 14
V: TRBV11-2
CDR3: CASSPDRRNEKLFF
DNA: TGTGCCAGCAGCCCGGACAGGCGAAATGAAAAACTGTTTTTT

J: TRBJ1-5
size: NA
D: NA
length: 13
V: TRBV19
CDR3: CASSQVSSQPQHF
DNA: TGTGCCAGTTCCCAGGTCTCGAGTCAGCCCCAGCATTTT

J: TRBJ2-7
size: NA
D: NA
length: 14
V: TRBV27
CDR3: CASSPGTSLSEQYF
DNA: TGTGCCAGCAGTCCCGGGACAAGCCTCAGCGAGCAGTACTTC

J: TRBJ2-7
size: many
D: TRBD2
length: 17
V: TRBV4-3
CDR3: CASSQAQLAGGFSEQYF
DNA: TGCGCCAGCAGCCAAGCCCAACTAGCGGGAGGATTTAGCGAGCAGTACTTC

J: TRBJ2-7
size: NA
D: NA
length: 12
V: TRBV7-9
CDR3: CASSTGYYEQYF
DNA: TGTGCCAGCAGCACAGGTTACTACGAGCAGTACTTC

J: TRBJ1-4
size: NA
D: NA
length: 14
V: TRBV5-6
CDR3: CASSGRRASEKLFF
DNA: TGTGCCAGCAGCGGCCGGCGGGCTAGTGAAAAACTGTTTTTT

J: TRBJ1-2
size: NA
D: TRBD1
length: 14
V: TRBV7-3
CDR3: CASSPTGQGYGYTF
DNA: TGTGCCAGCAGCCCAACTGGACAGGGCTATGGCTACACCTTC

J: TRBJ2-2
size: NA
D: TRBD2
length: 15
V: TRBV19
CDR3: CASSQGGLNTGELFF
DNA: TGTGCCAGTAGCCAGGGAGGGCTAAACACCGGGGAGCTGTTTTTT

J: TRBJ2-1
size: once
D: TRBD1
length: 12
V: TRBV28
CDR3: CASSLLDRDQFF
DNA: TGTGCCAGCAGTTTACTGGACAGGGACCAGTTCTTC

J: TRBJ1-4
size: NA
D: NA
length: 15
V: TRBV18
CDR3: CASSLDRNTNEKLFF
DNA: TGTGCCAGCTCCCTCGACAGGAACACTAATGAAAAACTGTTTTTT

J: TRBJ2-2
size: NA
D: NA
length: 16
V: TRBV14
CDR3: CASSPVGGTNTGELFF
DNA: TGTGCCAGCAGCCCCGTGGGGGGAACGAACACCGGGGAGCTGTTTTTT

J: TRBJ2-2
size: few
D: TRBD1
length: 17
V: TRBV2
CDR3: CASSERGQGESSGELFF
DNA: TGTGCCAGCAGTGAAAGAGGACAGGGGGAGAGTAGCGGGGAGCTGTTTTTT

J: TRBJ1-6
size: NA
D: TRBD1
length: 15
V: TRBV4-1
CDR3: CASSHSGTGSSPLHF
DNA: TGCGCCAGCAGCCATTCAGGGACAGGGAGTTCACCCCTCCACTTT

J: TRBJ1-6
size: NA
D: TRBD1
length: 16
V: TRBV27
CDR3: CASSIHRDRANSPLHF
DNA: TGTGCCAGCAGTATCCACCGCGACAGGGCTAATTCACCCCTCCACTTT

J: TRBJ2-7
size: NA
D: NA
length: 13
V: TRBV27
CDR3: CASSRGQSYEQYF
DNA: TGTGCCAGCAGTCGTGGACAGTCCTACGAGCAGTACTTC

J: TRBJ2-7
size: NA
D: NA
length: 13
V: TRBV18
CDR3: CASSPPQTYEQYF
DNA: TGTGCCAGCTCACCACCACAGACCTACGAGCAGTACTTC

J: TRBJ2-7
size: NA
D: NA
length: 17
V: TRBV7-6
CDR3: CASSSEEMGQRAYEQYF
DNA: TGTGCCAGCAGCTCAGAGGAGATGGGGCAGCGAGCCTACGAGCAGTACTTC

J: TRBJ1-5
size: NA
D: NA
length: 13
V: TRBV30
CDR3: CAWSEGDGQPQHF
DNA: TGTGCCTGGAGTGAAGGAGATGGTCAGCCCCAGCATTTT

J: TRBJ2-1
size: NA
D: TRBD2
length: 18
V: TRBV19
CDR3: CASSTNIGLAGGPGEQFF
DNA: TGTGCCAGTAGTACCAATATCGGACTAGCGGGGGGGCCGGGTGAGCAGTTCTTC